One sample yielded the 2 T cell receptor beta chains listed below, sequenced in a study of shared clonotypes between healthy human individuals. Profiling relied on immunoSEQ multiplex PCR, and the TCRdb table lists in-frame clones only, not all of them. The repertoire includes 550,000 to 850,000 clones, less than 85% of them detected once, and more than 1.5% sits in the top ten. Sequences were obtained from memory CD4+ T cells sorted from blood. Subset: CD45RA-negative fraction. The receptor set was obtained from a woman aged 25 to 45 in good health.

The gene calls are TRBV6-1 and TRBJ1-2; D may be TRBD1 (5 bases). CDR3 length equals 14 residues. Germline V gene lookup returns CDR1 MNHNS and CDR2 SASEGT. V shed 4 bases and J shed 4 bases, with 13 bases lying between them. The CDR3 loop reads CASSAGGTAYGYTF. The CDR3, as DNA: TGTGCCAGCAGTGCCGGTGGGACGGCCTATGGCTACACCTTC.

The rearrangement uses TRBV4-2 and TRBJ2-1; 8 positions agree with TRBD2. Per the germline V gene, CDR1 is LGHNA and CDR2 is YNFKEQ. The length of the CDR3 is 16 residues. The V segment lost 0 bases and the J segment 8 bases; nucleotides outside the gene matches: 9. The CDR3 reads CASSQDRRTSWHEQFF. In DNA, the CDR3 is TGTGCCAGCAGCCAAGATCGACGGACTAGCTGGCATGAGCAGTTCTTC.